This TCR beta chain came from a study of blood T cell repertoires in COVID-19. Study summary: COVID-19 samples from acute and convalescent phases originated in the United States, Italy and Spain. The analysed material was cDNA or gDNA that came from T cells, B-cell-depleted T cells, or PBMCs.

Under the authors' procedure: Amplified reference gene primers provided the basis for estimating nucleated cell counts. Only in-frame clones appear in the TCRdb table, and some are missing; sequencing was by immunoSEQ multiplex PCR. That table gives V, J and clone size, and the DNA gave D and trimming. Among a few hundred thousand clones listed, 80% to 90% were seen once. This CDR3 contains 16 residues. The germline V gene encodes CDR1 MDHEN and CDR2 SYDVKM. The V end lost 1 base, the J end lost 4 bases, and 13 bases lay between the germline ends. Grouping used clinical history reported by participants in a survey and questionnaire.

This clonotype was obtained from a woman in her 30s who had recovered from COVID-19. The chain carries TRBV28 and TRBJ1-4; D is perhaps TRBD1 (6 bases). Sequenced input: PBMCs or T cells enriched from blood (not recorded which). The chain's CDR3 is CASSLLGQPDNEKLFF. DNA of the CDR3: TGTGCCAGCAGTTTATTAGGACAGCCCGATAATGAAAAACTGTTTTTT.